The TCR beta chain described here comes from a study of cytomegalovirus exposure and HLA in healthy donors. General study points: Reported performance of the classifier showed diagnosis of cytomegalovirus status with high specificity and sensitivity. Later analysis associated a missense DCLRE1C variant with TCR beta V- and J-gene trimming.

Losses at the gene ends were 6 bases for V and 9 bases for J; bases not matched to a gene: 16. CDR3 length: 15 amino acids. Germline V gene data show CDR1 as MNHEY and CDR2 as SVGAGI. Note on this clone: Its antigen is as yet unknown.

The study ran its PCR with 60 Vbeta and 13 Jbeta primers. TCRdb's copy holds only in-frame clones and misses some; the assay was immunoSEQ multiplex PCR. The sample lists about 160,000 clones; about three quarters were seen once. These donors, healthy bone marrow donors, were studied. Sequenced material: PBMCs. The rearrangement joins TRBV6-5 to TRBJ1-2; 7 bases match TRBD1. The clonotype was recovered from a woman in her 30s in good health and CMV-seronegative. CDR3 sequence reads: CASRAVGTEDFSYTF. DNA of the CDR3: TGTGCCAGCAGAGCTGTGGGGACAGAGGATTTTAGCTACACCTTC.